The clone carrying this TCR beta chain occurred a few times. Its specificity is unknown. Genomic DNA, serving as template, underwent TCR beta VDJ and CDR3 profiling. In TCRdb, the reads were re-called with MiXCR into one record per CDR3 protein. The sample holds under 250,000 distinct CDR3 sequences, about 62% seen once. The V end was cut by 3 bases, the J end by 0 bases, with 9 bases between. Germline V CDR1 and CDR2: MGHDK, SYGVNS. This CDR3 is 15 amino acids long. The entry originates in a study of CD8+CD57+ T cells in acquired aplastic anemia. Study-wide background: CD4+ and CD8+ cells, once sorted, gave DNA averaging approximately 3 ug. Study conclusions and caveats: Common to patients and controls were about 31 CD8+ CDR3 sequences.

An expansion of CD8+CD57+ cells by flow cytometry had been shown in patients chosen for sequencing. The chain uses TRBV25-1 and TRBJ1-5; possible D gene TRBD1, 5 bases. The origin of this receptor is a human donor with aplastic anemia. The sequenced material came from sorted CD4+, CD8+, or CD8+CD57+ T cells (not recorded which) from PBMCs. The CDR3 here is CASSEGGGSNQPQHF. Written as DNA, the CDR3 is TGTGCCAGCAGTGAGGGGGGGGGTAGCAATCAGCCCCAGCATTTT.